One sample yielded the 21 T cell receptor beta chains listed below, sequenced in a study of shared clonotypes between healthy human individuals. Clones were read by immunoSEQ multiplex PCR, and TCRdb kept only the in-frame ones, dropping some. This repertoire shows 2,500,000 or so clones, roughly 90% found once; its top ten account for 0.3% to 0.4%. Sequencing input: naive CD4+ T cells from PBMCs. Indicated subset: CD45RA+ positively selected. The receptors stem from a man in his late teens or twenties in good health. Some clones in this sample may be carry-over from other donors' samples.

The J gene is TRBJ1-5, the V gene TRBV6-1, with TRBD1 as a possible D gene (5 bases). V dropped 8 bases and J dropped 4 bases, with 15 bases sitting between them. This CDR3 has 14 residues. CDR1 is MNHNS and CDR2 is SASEGT in the germline V gene. The CDR3 bases are TGTGCCAGCTCCCACGGGGGAGCGAATCAGCCCCAGCATTTT. It translates to CASSHGGANQPQHF.

The chain is built from TRBV6-5 and TRBJ1-5, with D perhaps TRBD1 (6 bases). Trimming removed 6 bases from V and 6 bases from J, with 15 bases in between. The length of the CDR3 is 14 residues. CDR1 and CDR2 from the germline V gene are MNHEY and SVGAGI. CDR3 sequence (DNA): TGTGCCAGCAGCCCTGGGGGCGGAACTCAGCCCCAGCATTTT. Translated, it gives CASSPGGGTQPQHF.

This chain connects TRBV4-2 to TRBJ2-2; TRBD2 agrees at 11 bases. This CDR3 spans 16 amino acids. CDR1 LGHNA and CDR2 YNFKEQ come from the germline V gene. J lost 6 bases, V lost 3 bases, and 6 bases had no gene match. The CDR3 DNA sequence: TGTGCCAGCAGCCACAGCGGGACTAGCGGACCCGGGGAGCTGTTTTTT. This gives the protein CASSHSGTSGPGELFF.

This chain links TRBV4-1 with TRBJ2-3; D unresolved. V was pared by 4 bases and J by 1 base, with 15 bases between. The V gene's germline CDR1 is MGHRA and CDR2 YSYEKL. This CDR3 is 16 amino acids long. CDR3 sequence (DNA): TGCGCCAGCAGCCCCCTCGGCGGATCGCGCACAGATACGCAGTATTTT. Residues: CASSPLGGSRTDTQYF.

This sequence joins TRBV11-3 and TRBJ2-1; 10 bases agree with TRBD1. CDR1 is SGHNT, CDR2 YENEEA, per germline. V lost 4 bases, J lost 2 bases, and 5 bases stayed unmatched. There are 16 residues in the CDR3. The CDR3 DNA follows: TGTGCCAGCAGCTCTATCGGGACAGGGGCCTACAATGAGCAGTTCTTC. This sequence encodes CASSSIGTGAYNEQFF.

The V gene is TRBV9, the J gene TRBJ1-5, with D unresolved. The CDR3 spans 16 residues. V was trimmed by 3 bases and J by 0 bases, leaving 13 bases between them. Germline CDR1 SGDLS, CDR2 YYNGEE. The CDR3 nucleotides read TGTGCCAGCAGCGGAGGCCCTTGGAATAGCAATCAGCCCCAGCATTTT. Translation gives CASSGGPWNSNQPQHF.

The V call is TRBV5-1, the J call TRBJ2-2; TRBD1 matches 9 bases. This CDR3 is built from 18 residues. The germline V gene has CDR1 SGHRS and CDR2 YFSETQ. V gave up 3 bases and J gave up 5 bases; unmatched junction bases: 14. Here the CDR3 DNA reads TGCGCCAGCAGCTGGACCGGGACAGGGCGATTTCGGACCGGGGAGCTGTTTTTT. This sequence encodes CASSWTGTGRFRTGELFF.

This rearrangement joins TRBV28 to TRBJ1-2, with a tentative D call TRBD1 (5 bases). Germline values: CDR1 MDHEN, CDR2 SYDVKM. Trimming left V 6 bases short and J 3 bases short, with 11 bases between. The CDR3 contains 13 residues. The CDR3 is CASSGRVYYGYTF. As DNA, the CDR3 is TGTGCCAGCAGCGGCAGGGTATACTATGGCTACACCTTC.

V gene TRBV5-1 combines with J gene TRBJ2-1; 8 bases line up with TRBD2. V shed 0 bases, J shed 8 bases, and the junction held 4 bases outside the gene matches. The germline gives CDR1 SGHRS, CDR2 YFSETQ. The CDR3 is 14 amino acids. Here the CDR3 DNA reads TGCGCCAGCAGCTTGGCCTTGCGGGAGGATGAGCAGTTCTTC. Translated, it gives CASSLALREDEQFF.

Only one count was recorded for this clone. This chain connects TRBV7-2 to TRBJ1-2; perhaps TRBD1 as D (6 bases). The ends were cut back, 5 bases at V and 4 bases at J, with 14 bases in the middle. The CDR3 spans 14 residues. Germline CDR1 SGHTA, CDR2 FQGNSA. CDR3 sequence: CASSPRGTSYGYTF. As DNA, the CDR3 is TGTGCCAGCAGCCCTAGGGGGACTTCCTATGGCTACACCTTC.

V and J are TRBV30 and TRBJ1-1; TRBD1 aligns across 9 bases. J lost 3 bases, V lost 2 bases, and 4 bases had no gene match. The CDR3 runs to 14 residues. Germline V CDR1 and CDR2: GTSNPN, SVGIG (reference sequence). In DNA, the CDR3 is TGTGCCTGGAGTCGGACAGGGGCATACACTGAAGCTTTCTTT. Its protein product is CAWSRTGAYTEAFF.

This clone showed up just a few times. The chain couples TRBV2 to TRBJ1-5; D gene unclear. Trimming pared 3 bases from V and 3 bases from J, leaving 12 bases between. The CDR3 consists of 15 residues. The germline gives CDR1 SNHLY, CDR2 FYNNEI. CDR3 amino acids: CASSDKYHDNQPQHF. The CDR3, as DNA: TGTGCCAGCAGTGATAAGTACCATGACAATCAGCCCCAGCATTTT.

V is TRBV7-8 and J is TRBJ1-1; D unclear. Per germline, CDR1 SGHVS and CDR2 FQNEAQ. This CDR3 contains 16 residues. Trimming took off 5 bases at V and 6 bases at J, with 22 bases between the two ends. CDR3 DNA sequence: TGTGCCAGCAGCCGGAATCGACCAGGCCAAGGCGCTGAAGCTTTCTTT. It specifies CASSRNRPGQGAEAFF. The whole variable domain, remainder taken from reference TRBV7-8 and TRBJ1-1, is GAGVSQSPRYKVAKRGQDVALRCDPISGHVSLFWYQQALGQGPEFLTYFQNEAQLDKSGLPSDRFFAERPEGSVSTLKIQRTQQEDSAVYLCASSRNRPGQGAEAFFGQGTRLTVV.

V and J are TRBV28 and TRBJ2-3, with TRBD1 as a possible D gene (6 bases). Looked up from germline, CDR1 is MDHEN and CDR2 is SYDVKM. The germline V and J ends were trimmed by 4 bases and 5 bases, with 19 bases remaining between them. This CDR3 has 16 amino acids. The CDR3 protein is CASSSPTGTGLDTQYF. In nucleotides, the CDR3 is TGTGCCAGCAGTTCCCCGACAGGAACGGGCCTAGATACGCAGTATTTT. Drawing the rest from reference TRBV28 and TRBJ2-3, the complete variable domain is DVKVTQSSRYLVKRTGEKVFLECVQDMDHENMFWYRQDPGLGLRLIYFSYDVKMKEKGDIPEGYSVSREKKERFSLILESASTNQTSMYLCASSSPTGTGLDTQYFGPGTRLTVL.

V gene TRBV9 combines with J gene TRBJ2-7; D is tentatively TRBD1 or TRBD2 (5 bases each). CDR1 SGDLS and CDR2 YYNGEE come from the germline V gene. The CDR3 is made up of 15 amino acids. V was clipped by 3 bases and J by 4 bases, with 17 bases between them. The CDR3 sequence: CASSAEGTPGYEQYF. Here the CDR3 DNA reads TGTGCCAGCAGCGCCGAGGGGACCCCAGGGTACGAGCAGTACTTC.

J is TRBJ2-7 and V is TRBV4-1; 15 bases map to TRBD2. Trimming took 2 bases from V and 6 from J; bases not matched to a gene: 8. The CDR3 covers 17 residues. Germline CDR1 reads MGHRA; CDR2 reads YSYEKL. In DNA form, the CDR3 reads TGCGCCAGCAGCCAACCGGGACTAGCGGGAGGTCGAGGCGAGCAGTACTTC. It codes for CASSQPGLAGGRGEQYF.

The chain uses TRBV12-5 and TRBJ1-2; a weak D match, TRBD1 (6 bases). CDR1 LGHNT and CDR2 FRNRAP come from the germline V gene. This CDR3 contains 13 residues. V dropped 7 bases and J dropped 4 bases, with 13 bases sitting between them. The CDR3 reads CASARGQGYGYTF. The CDR3 DNA is TGTGCTAGTGCCCGGGGGCAGGGCTATGGCTACACCTTC.

CDR3 DNA sequence: TGTGCCAGCAGTGAAGAGCCTAGCGGCTTTTTGAACACCGGGGAGCTGTTTTTT. It yields the protein CASSEEPSGFLNTGELFF. The V and J genes are TRBV2 and TRBJ2-2, with 7 bases aligning to TRBD2. The CDR3 totals 18 residues. J lost 1 base, V lost 1 base, and 9 bases had no gene match. Germline lookup yields CDR1 SNHLY and CDR2 FYNNEI.

The chain is built from TRBV27 and TRBJ2-3; TRBD1 matches 8 bases. The junction had 3 bases not matched to a gene; V was cut back by 5 bases and J by 5 bases. Per germline, CDR1 MNHEY and CDR2 SMNVEV (reference sequence). CDR3 length: 13 amino acids. As DNA, the CDR3 is TGTGCCAGCAGTACGACAGGGGAAGATACGCAGTATTTT. Its translation: CASSTTGEDTQYF.

The rearrangement links TRBV5-1 to TRBJ2-7, with a tentative D call TRBD1 (5 bases). The germline V and J ends were trimmed by 4 bases and 6 bases, with 14 bases remaining between them. The CDR3 sequence is 13 residues long. Looked up from germline, CDR1 is SGHRS and CDR2 is YFSETQ. CDR3 loop: CASSPGHPGEQYF. The CDR3 coding sequence is TGCGCCAGCAGCCCAGGACACCCCGGCGAGCAGTACTTC.

The V gene is TRBV14, the J gene TRBJ2-1; TRBD2 agrees at 7 bases. V dropped 5 bases and J dropped 1; count of bases not matched to a gene: 8. CDR3 length: 16 amino acids. The germline V gene encodes CDR1 SGHDN and CDR2 FVKESK. The CDR3 DNA reads TGTGCCAGCAGCTACCTCCGGGACTATTCCTACAATGAGCAGTTCTTC. This encodes CASSYLRDYSYNEQFF.